What follows are 28 T cell receptor beta chains derived from one specimen sequenced in a study of T cell responses to AZD1222 COVID-19 vaccine. Profiled with immunoSEQ multiplex PCR; TCRdb holds only in-frame clones, not every one. Of approximately 150,000 clones listed, roughly 92% are singletons. Sequenced material: peripheral blood, taken 28 days after the second AZD1222 dose. The receptors shown here come from an adult who received the AZD1222 COVID-19 vaccine.

As DNA, the CDR3 is TGTGCCAGCAGTTTATCGAGGAGCAGCAATCAGCCCCAGCATTTT. Its translation is CASSLSRSSNQPQHF. The chain employs TRBV27 and TRBJ1-5; D unresolved. The CDR3 sequence is 15 residues long. CDR1 MNHEY and CDR2 SMNVEV come from the germline V gene (reference sequence). The germline V and J ends were trimmed by 0 bases and 1 base, with 7 bases remaining between them.

V is TRBV6-5 and J is TRBJ2-5; D possibly corresponds to TRBD1 (5 bases). Germline CDR1 and CDR2: MNHEY and SVGAGI. Trimming shortened V by 6 bases and J by 2 bases, and 13 bases separated the two germline ends. The CDR3 length is 14 residues. The CDR3 DNA is TGTGCCAGCAGGTGGTCTCAGGGTCAAGAGACCCAGTACTTC. It is translated as CASRWSQGQETQYF.

The sample holds one count of this clone. V and J are TRBV7-3 and TRBJ2-1; weak D call: TRBD1 (6 bases). The CDR3 is made up of 12 amino acids. The V gene's germline CDR1 is SGHTA and CDR2 FQGTGA. V lost 5 bases and J 10 bases, leaving 12 bases between the germline ends. The CDR3 sequence: CASSPGAAEQFF. CDR3 in DNA: TGTGCCAGCAGCCCAGGGGCCGCGGAGCAGTTCTTC.

The V call is TRBV27, the J call TRBJ2-1; 8 nucleotides agree with TRBD2. CDR1 and CDR2 (germline): MNHEY, SMNVEV (reference sequence). V lost 10 bases and J lost 4; bases outside the gene matches: 12. This CDR3 region has 15 residues. The CDR3 DNA reads TGTGCCATCCGAACTGCAGCGGGAGTGTACAATGAGCAGTTCTTC. Its translation is CAIRTAAGVYNEQFF.

The chain carries TRBV21-1 and TRBJ1-5. TRBV21-1 is classified as a pseudogene. The CDR3 runs 16 residues. Here the CDR3 reads CASSKGKDYSNQPQHF. CDR3 DNA: TGTGCCAGCAGCAAAGGTAAAGATTATAGCAATCAGCCCCAGCATTTT.

The chain employs TRBV30 and TRBJ1-2; D gene ambiguous. Germline CDR1 GTSNPN, CDR2 SVGIG (reference sequence). V dropped 8 bases and J dropped 6 bases, with 16 bases sitting between them. This CDR3 is 12 amino acids long. The CDR3 DNA reads TGTGCCCGCTACGACCGCGGCGATGGCTACACCTTC. Residues: CARYDRGDGYTF.

This clone is a singleton in its sample. V and J are TRBV24-1 and TRBJ1-5, with D uncertain. The CDR3 loop spans 14 amino acids. V lost 4 bases, J lost 5 bases, and 11 bases lay in between. Germline V gene data show CDR1 as KGHDR and CDR2 as SFDVKD. The CDR3 protein is CATSDPDGDQPQHF. The CDR3 nucleotides are TGTGCCACCAGTGACCCGGACGGGGATCAGCCCCAGCATTTT.

V usage is TRBV4-1 and J usage is TRBJ1-2; no clear D gene. The CDR3 consists of 14 residues. The V gene lost 1 base and the J gene lost 8 bases, with 14 bases spanning the gap. CDR1 and CDR2 from the germline V gene are MGHRA and YSYEKL. DNA for the CDR3: TGCGCCAGCAGCCAAGGGATGGGATTGGGGGGCTACACCTTC. Its translation: CASSQGMGLGGYTF.

This clone was observed a single time. The chain carries TRBV28 and TRBJ1-2, with unresolved D. CDR1 is MDHEN, CDR2 SYDVKM, per germline. Trimming took off 7 bases at V and 5 bases at J, with 20 bases between the two ends. CDR3 length: 15 residues. This CDR3 reads CASTPPERTLYGYTF. The CDR3 nucleotides are TGTGCCAGCACCCCCCCCGAGAGAACCCTTTATGGCTACACCTTC.

J is TRBJ2-3 and V is TRBV7-3, with D perhaps matching TRBD1 or TRBD2 (5 bases each). The CDR3 is 15 amino acids. With 5 bases removed from V and 1 base from J, the gap between germline ends came to 13 bases. CDR1 SGHTA and CDR2 FQGTGA come from the germline V gene. The CDR3 DNA sequence: TGTGCCAGCAGCGCCGGGCAGGGAGGCACAGATACGCAGTATTTT. Translation gives CASSAGQGGTDTQYF. Supplemented by reference TRBV7-3 and TRBJ2-3, the full variable domain reads GAGVSQTPSNKVTEKGKYVELRCDPISGHTALYWYRQSLGQGPEFLIYFQGTGAADDSGLPNDRFFAVRPEGSVSTLKIQRTERGDSAVYLCASSAGQGGTDTQYFGPGTRLTVL.

This sequence joins TRBV19 and TRBJ2-7; D is perhaps TRBD1 (5 bases). The CDR3 spans 14 residues. V dropped 4 bases and J dropped 4 bases, with 14 bases sitting between them. Per germline, CDR1 LNHDA and CDR2 SQIVND (reference sequence). The CDR3 reads CASSTRQKGYEQYF. CDR3 sequence (DNA): TGTGCCAGTAGTACCCGACAAAAGGGGTACGAGCAGTACTTC.

This chain's CDR3 is CASSYSTVNTEAFF. The CDR3 DNA is TGTGCCAGCAGTTACTCGACGGTGAACACTGAAGCTTTCTTT. This chain connects TRBV6-6 to TRBJ1-1; D ambiguous. Germline CDR1 reads MNHNY; CDR2 reads SVGAGI (reference sequence). The CDR3 sequence is 14 residues long. V shed 0 bases and J shed 0 bases, with 5 bases lying between them.

The chain uses TRBV3-1 (or the pseudogene TRBV3-2) and TRBJ1-2, with D perhaps TRBD1 (6 bases). Germline CDR1 LGHDT, CDR2 YNNKEL (reference sequence). V lost 3 bases and J 8 bases, leaving 16 bases between the germline ends. This CDR3 contains 14 residues. The CDR3 is CASSQRGSLGGYTF. The CDR3, as DNA: TGTGCCAGCAGCCAGAGGGGGTCCCTGGGAGGCTACACCTTC.

The CDR3 region has the DNA TGTGCCAGCAGCTTAGGCGGAGAGCCCCAGCATTTT. Translated, it gives CASSLGGEPQHF. The rearrangement links TRBV7-9 to TRBJ1-5; no reliable D call. CDR3 length: 12 amino acids. CDR1 is SEHNR and CDR2 is FQNEAQ in the germline V gene (reference sequence). The V end was cut by 1 base, the J end by 8 bases, with 6 bases between.

The chain couples TRBV30 to TRBJ1-6; no clear D gene. Germline V gene lookup returns CDR1 GTSNPN and CDR2 SVGIG (reference sequence). The V end lost 7 bases, the J end lost 9 bases, and 10 bases lay between the germline ends. The CDR3 is made up of 11 amino acids. This chain's CDR3 is CASEESSPLHF. The CDR3 region has the DNA TGTGCCTCGGAGGAAAGTTCACCCCTCCACTTT.

This clone appeared once. The V gene is TRBV2, the J gene TRBJ1-5, with D possibly TRBD1 on 5 matching bases. The CDR3 consists of 14 residues. From germline, CDR1 is SNHLY and CDR2 FYNNEI. Trimming pared 6 bases from V and 4 bases from J, leaving 13 bases between. The CDR3 spells CASSVRDSNQPQHF. The CDR3 region has the DNA TGTGCCAGCAGCGTCCGGGACTCTAATCAGCCCCAGCATTTT.

The V call is TRBV19, the J call TRBJ1-5, with D possibly matching TRBD1 (5 bases). The CDR3 has 15 residues. The V gene lost 9 bases and the J gene lost 2 bases, with 17 bases spanning the gap. Germline lookup yields CDR1 LNHDA and CDR2 SQIVND (reference sequence). DNA of the CDR3: TGTGCCAGCACACACGGGACTGGAGGCAATCAGCCCCAGCATTTT. Residues: CASTHGTGGNQPQHF.

V is TRBV7-2 and J is TRBJ1-2, with 9 bases matching TRBD1. In germline, CDR1 is SGHTA, CDR2 FQGNSA. V lost 2 bases to trimming and J lost 0 bases; unmatched junction nucleotides: 7. CDR3 length: 17 residues. Here the CDR3 DNA reads TGTGCCAGCAGCTTAACAGGGGGCGCCAATCCTAACTATGGCTACACCTTC. It encodes CASSLTGGANPNYGYTF.

J is TRBJ2-1 and V is TRBV9; D is unresolved. The CDR3 covers 16 residues. Trimming took off 7 bases at V and 0 bases at J, with 17 bases between the two ends. Germline CDR1 reads SGDLS; CDR2 reads YYNGEE. The CDR3 DNA is TGTGCCAGCGTAAGTACCCCATCGAGCTCCTACAATGAGCAGTTCTTC. Its protein is CASVSTPSSSYNEQFF.

The chain employs TRBV4-3 and TRBJ1-5; no definite D call. The CDR3 is 14 residues long. Germline CDR1 reads LGHNA; CDR2 reads YSLEER. The ends were cut back, 0 bases at V and 9 bases at J, with 12 bases in the middle. The CDR3 sequence: CASSQDNIPGPQHF. The CDR3 DNA reads TGCGCCAGCAGCCAAGATAACATCCCAGGGCCCCAGCATTTT.

This clone was detected once. The J gene is TRBJ1-2, the V gene TRBV19; tentative D call: TRBD1 (6 bases). Deletions cut 6 bases from V and 3 bases from J, with 17 bases between. The CDR3 contains 15 residues. In germline, CDR1 is LNHDA, CDR2 SQIVND (reference sequence). As DNA, the CDR3 is TGTGCCAGTAGCACGACAGGACGGTTTGACTATGGCTACACCTTC. This gives the protein CASSTTGRFDYGYTF.

The chain links TRBV5-4 to TRBJ2-3; D is uncertain. Germline V gene data show CDR1 as SGHNT and CDR2 as YYREEE (reference sequence). This CDR3 comprises 10 residues. Trimming stripped 7 bases from V and 5 bases from J, with 5 bases between. In DNA, the CDR3 is TGTGCCAGCGGTGGAGATACGCAGTATTTT. Encoded protein: CASGGDTQYF.

The chain links TRBV29-1 to TRBJ1-6; D unclear. Germline V gene data show CDR1 as SQVTM and CDR2 as ANQGSEA. V lost 4 bases to trimming and J lost 11 bases, with 3 bases between them. The length of the CDR3 is 9 residues. The CDR3 loop is CSVGPPLHF. DNA of the CDR3: TGCAGCGTTGGTCCACCCCTCCACTTT.

The gene calls are TRBV3-1 (or the pseudogene TRBV3-2) and TRBJ2-7, with 12 positions matching TRBD2. CDR3 length: 15 amino acids. J lost 6 bases, V lost 5 bases, and 8 bases had no gene match. Germline values: CDR1 LGHDT, CDR2 YNNKEL (reference sequence). The CDR3 DNA reads TGTGCCAGCAGCACCCGACTAGCGGGAGAGGGCGAGCAGTACTTC. This translates into CASSTRLAGEGEQYF.

The chain uses TRBV6-5 and TRBJ2-1, with 8 nucleotides matching TRBD2. After removal of 6 bases from V and 9 bases from J, the junction contained 10 bases not matched to a gene. This CDR3 is 14 amino acids long. In germline, CDR1 is MNHEY, CDR2 SVGAGI. The CDR3 sequence is CASSHNLAGFEQFF. CDR3 coding DNA: TGTGCCAGCAGCCACAACTTAGCGGGATTTGAGCAGTTCTTC.

CDR3 DNA: TGTGCCAGCTCACCACCGGGACAGTGGGCCAAAAACATTCAGTACTTC. It specifies CASSPPGQWAKNIQYF. V and J are TRBV18 and TRBJ2-4, with 7 bases that match TRBD1. CDR3 length: 16 amino acids. Trimming cost V 0 bases and J 1 base; bases outside gene matches: 3. Germline CDR1 is KGHSH and CDR2 is LQKENI.

The chain is built from TRBV12-3 or TRBV12-4 and TRBJ1-5, with no clear D. There are 13 residues in the CDR3. Trimming shortened V by 4 bases and J by 1 base, and 5 bases separated the two germline ends. CDR3 in DNA: TGTGCCAGCAGTTCGGACAGCAATCAGCCCCAGCATTTT. This sequence encodes CASSSDSNQPQHF.

This clone was found once. One junction end does not reproduce the germline sequence, and a read error may be involved. The chain joins TRBV15 to TRBJ1-1; weak D call: TRBD1 (6 bases). Per germline, CDR1 LNHNV and CDR2 YYDKDF (reference sequence). The CDR3 consists of 14 residues. CDR3 sequence (DNA): TGTGCCACCAGCAGAGGGCAGGGGAACTCTGAAGCTTTCTTT. This translates into CATSRGQGNSEAFF. Full variable domain (rest looked up from reference TRBV15 and TRBJ1-1): DAMVIQNPRYQVTQFGKPVTLSCSQTLNHNVMYWYQQKSSQAPKLLFHYYDKDFNNEADTPDNFQSRRPNTSFCFLDIRSPGLGDTAMYLCATSRGQGNSEAFFGQGTRLTVV.